This is a list of T cell receptor beta chains from one sample in a study of metastatic and nonmetastatic thyroid tumors. TCRdb reassembled clones from the PCR reads with MiXCR. The table has 20,000 to 25,000 clones, roughly a quarter seen once; the top ten hold more than 10%. Sequencing input: tumor tissue. The receptors here all came from a male donor with papillary thyroid cancer or a benign thyroid nodule (not recorded which). Some clones in this sample may be carry-over from other donors' samples. Each CDR3 is given with its conserved first and last residue. The D gene is left open where the match is weak. The size of a clone is reported for some rows only, either as once, few or many, or as a class for expanded clones.

v_gene: TRBV7-9; j_gene: TRBJ1-1; abundance: many; d_gene: .; CDR3aa: CASSGDSDTEAFF; CDR3nt: TGTGCCAGCAGCGGAGACAGTGACACTGAAGCTTTCTTT
v_gene: TRBV7-2; j_gene: TRBJ2-7; abundance: medium-sized; d_gene: .; CDR3aa: CASSDTGTRSYEQYF; CDR3nt: TGTGCCAGCAGCGACACCGGGACCCGCTCCTACGAGCAGTACTTC
v_gene: TRBV4-2; j_gene: TRBJ1-4; abundance: many; d_gene: TRBD1; CDR3aa: CASSQAGWGQGNEKLFF; CDR3nt: TGTGCCAGCAGCCAAGCAGGGTGGGGACAGGGGAACGAAAAACTGTTTTTT
v_gene: TRBV2; j_gene: TRBJ2-7; abundance: medium-sized; d_gene: .; CDR3aa: CASRVVIYEQYF; CDR3nt: TGTGCCAGCAGGGTAGTGATCTACGAGCAGTACTTC
v_gene: TRBV7-7; j_gene: TRBJ2-3; abundance: .; d_gene: TRBD1; CDR3aa: CASSRGRATETLYF; CDR3nt: TGTGCTAGCAGCAGGGGGAGAGCCACAGAGACGCTGTATTTT
v_gene: TRBV7-2; j_gene: TRBJ2-7; abundance: .; d_gene: TRBD1; CDR3aa: CASSHRDSAYEQYF; CDR3nt: TGTGCCAGCAGCCATCGGGACAGTGCCTACGAGCAGTACTTC
v_gene: TRBV6-5; j_gene: TRBJ2-2; abundance: .; d_gene: .; CDR3aa: CASSYYQGPGELFF; CDR3nt: TGTGCCAGCAGTTACTACCAGGGACCCGGGGAGCTGTTTTTT
v_gene: TRBV6-8; j_gene: TRBJ2-7; abundance: .; d_gene: .; CDR3aa: CASSLGWRDYEQYF; CDR3nt: TGTGCCAGCAGCCTGGGGTGGAGAGACTACGAGCAGTACTTC
v_gene: TRBV7-2; j_gene: TRBJ1-2; abundance: many; d_gene: .; CDR3aa: CASSTTGGQSYGYTF; CDR3nt: TGTGCCAGCAGCACTACAGGCGGACAGAGCTATGGCTACACCTTC
v_gene: TRBV6-5; j_gene: TRBJ2-6; abundance: .; d_gene: TRBD1; CDR3aa: CASIYLRDRLAWANVLTF; CDR3nt: TGTGCCAGCATTTATTTACGGGACAGATTAGCTTGGGCCAACGTCCTGACTTTC
v_gene: TRBV6-4; j_gene: TRBJ2-4; abundance: many; d_gene: TRBD2; CDR3aa: CASSGTSGLAKNIQYF; CDR3nt: TGTGCCAGTTCCGGGACTAGCGGTCTAGCCAAAAACATTCAGTACTTC
v_gene: TRBV4-3; j_gene: TRBJ1-1; abundance: many; d_gene: .; CDR3aa: CASSQVGGNTEAFF; CDR3nt: TGCGCCAGCAGCCAAGTAGGTGGGAACACTGAAGCTTTCTTT
v_gene: TRBV20-1; j_gene: TRBJ1-2; abundance: .; d_gene: TRBD1; CDR3aa: CSVSGRGQGVNYGYTF; CDR3nt: TGCAGTGTTAGTGGGCGGGGACAGGGAGTTAACTATGGCTACACCTTC
v_gene: TRBV28; j_gene: TRBJ2-7; abundance: many; d_gene: TRBD2; CDR3aa: CATQFAGGRGEQYF; CDR3nt: TGTGCCACTCAATTTGCGGGAGGGCGGGGGGAGCAGTACTTC
v_gene: TRBV10-3; j_gene: TRBJ1-6; abundance: .; d_gene: .; CDR3aa: CANRLAEANSTLHF; CDR3nt: TGTGCCAACAGGCTAGCTGAGGCTAATTCAACCCTCCACTTT
v_gene: TRBV7-8; j_gene: TRBJ2-7; abundance: .; d_gene: TRBD2; CDR3aa: CASSLGGLAGMDQYF; CDR3nt: TGTGCCAGCAGCTTAGGGGGACTAGCCGGTATGGATCAGTACTTC
v_gene: TRBV6-2/TRBV6-3; j_gene: TRBJ2-5; abundance: .; d_gene: TRBD2; CDR3aa: CARSYGLAGVLGKETQYF; CDR3nt: TGTGCCCGCAGTTACGGGCTAGCGGGAGTATTAGGGAAAGAGACCCAGTACTTC
v_gene: TRBV5-4; j_gene: TRBJ2-6; abundance: many; d_gene: .; CDR3aa: CASSLQSSGANVLTF; CDR3nt: TGTGCCAGCAGCTTGCAGTCCTCTGGGGCCAACGTCCTGACTTTC
v_gene: TRBV6-2/TRBV6-3; j_gene: TRBJ1-5; abundance: many; d_gene: TRBD1; CDR3aa: CASSDGQGKYQPQHF; CDR3nt: TGTGCCAGCAGTGATGGACAGGGTAAATATCAGCCCCAGCATTTT
v_gene: TRBV20-1; j_gene: TRBJ2-1; abundance: .; d_gene: TRBD2; CDR3aa: CSATLAGRYNEQFF; CDR3nt: TGCAGTGCTACCCTAGCGGGGCGGTACAATGAGCAGTTCTTC